The rows below give T cell receptor beta chains drawn from one sample of a study of blood T cells in healthy people across ages. TCRdb re-derived calls from the 5' RACE reads in MiXCR, one entry per CDR3 protein. The table lists some 640,000 distinct CDR3 sequences, about 30% of them singletons. Sample: blood. The receptors originated from a woman older than 75 in good health. Both conserved end residues are part of each CDR3. A D gene is named only where the DNA matches it firmly. The listing skips clone size in some rows; elsewhere it reads once, few, many or a size class.

TRBV7-2	TRBD1	TRBJ2-1	many	TGTGCCAGCAGCTTAGCTCAGGGGGCCTACAATGAGCAGTTCTTC	CASSLAQGAYNEQFF
TRBV6-5	TRBD1	TRBJ2-2	few	TGTGCCACCCGGACAGGGCGGACCGGGGAGCTGTTTTTT	CATRTGRTGELFF
TRBV5-1	-	TRBJ1-4	few	TGCGCCAGCCTCACCCGTTTAACCCGTTCGGGTAATGAAAAACTGTTTTTT	CASLTRLTRSGNEKLFF
TRBV5-5	-	TRBJ2-4	many	TGTGCCAGCAGCTTTCGGGTGGGACAAGCAGACATTCAGTACTTC	CASSFRVGQADIQYF
TRBV6-5	-	TRBJ2-4	many	TGTGCCAGCAGTTACCCGAGGGGACTAGCCAAAAACATTCAGTACTTC	CASSYPRGLAKNIQYF
TRBV12-3/TRBV12-4	-	TRBJ2-3	many	TGTGCCAGCAGCCCCTCAGGGCCCCACATACATACGCAGTATTTT	CASSPSGPHIHTQYF
TRBV20-1	-	TRBJ2-7	-	TGCAGTGCTAGAACAGGGTACGAGCAGTACTTC	CSARTGYEQYF
TRBV7-3	-	TRBJ1-6	many	TGTGCCAGCAGCCTGACGGGAGGGTCCGGTTCACCCCTCCACTTT	CASSLTGGSGSPLHF
TRBV5-1	-	TRBJ2-1	-	TGCGCCAGCAGCTATTTAGACAATGAGCAGTTCTTC	CASSYLDNEQFF
TRBV7-9	-	TRBJ2-3	many	TGTGCCAGCAGCGTCACGGGACAAGGCACAGATACGCAGTATTTT	CASSVTGQGTDTQYF
TRBV4-1	TRBD2	TRBJ2-1	few	TGCGCCAGCAGCCACCCAGGACTAGCGGGGGGCGATGAGCAGTTCTTC	CASSHPGLAGGDEQFF
TRBV6-5	-	TRBJ2-3	many	TGTGCCAGCAGTTACGACGGGACGAGCACAGATACGCAGTATTTT	CASSYDGTSTDTQYF
TRBV20-1	TRBD2	TRBJ2-3	many	TGCAGTGCTAGAGATGCGCTAGCGGGGGGGATCGTCAGCACAGATACGCAGTATTTT	CSARDALAGGIVSTDTQYF
TRBV24-1	-	TRBJ2-7	-	TGTGTCACTAGTGATCCGCGGGTCTCCTACGAGCAGTACTTC	CVTSDPRVSYEQYF
TRBV6-6	-	TRBJ2-7	many	TGTGCCAGCAGTACGGGTCAGGTTTCCTACGAGCAGTACTTC	CASSTGQVSYEQYF
TRBV10-3	-	TRBJ2-3	-	TGTGCCATCAGGGTTGGGGAGAGCACAGATACGCAGTATTTT	CAIRVGESTDTQYF
TRBV18	-	TRBJ1-1	-	TGTGCCAGCTCACCCTCTACAGTCATGAACACTGAAGCTTTCTTT	CASSPSTVMNTEAFF
TRBV4-1	TRBD2	TRBJ2-1	many	TGCGCCAGCAGCCAAGCTCTACGCGGGGGGCTGAATGAGCAGTTCTTC	CASSQALRGGLNEQFF
TRBV6-2/TRBV6-3	TRBD1	TRBJ2-7	few	TGTGCCAGCATCCCCGGGACAGCCTACAATGAGCAGTACTTC	CASIPGTAYNEQYF
TRBV4-1	-	TRBJ1-2	-	TGCGCCAGCAGCCAAGATCCTTATCGCAGGGACGGCTACACCTTC	CASSQDPYRRDGYTF
TRBV5-1	TRBD1	TRBJ1-1	-	TGCGCCAGCAGCCGTCTGGACAGGGCGAACACTGAAGCTTTCTTT	CASSRLDRANTEAFF
TRBV6-1	TRBD1	TRBJ2-7	many	TGTGCCAGCCGGGACAGGGGGGTGGAGCAGTACTTC	CASRDRGVEQYF
TRBV28	-	TRBJ2-7	-	TGTGCCAGCAGTTCCCCAGTAGGGTTTAAAGCCCTCTACGAGCAGTACTTC	CASSSPVGFKALYEQYF
TRBV7-2	-	TRBJ2-3	many	TGTGCCAGCAGCTTATTTTTTCGGGACCCAGATACGCAGTATTTT	CASSLFFRDPDTQYF
TRBV13	-	TRBJ1-2	many	TGTGCCAGCAGCTTAAGTGGGGTGCGTCTGCATGGCTACACCTTC	CASSLSGVRLHGYTF
TRBV20-1	-	TRBJ2-5	many	TGCAGTGCTAGAGGTTCCCGGGGCAGCCAGTACTTC	CSARGSRGSQYF
TRBV7-8	TRBD2	TRBJ2-5	many	TGTGCCAGCTGGATTATAGGGGGTAGCGGGGAAAACTTAATAGAGACCCAGTACTTC	CASWIIGGSGENLIETQYF
TRBV30	-	TRBJ1-2	-	TGTGCCTGGAGTCCCCGGGGGGTGGCAGGAGTTAACTATGGCTACACCTTC	CAWSPRGVAGVNYGYTF
TRBV6-1	-	TRBJ2-3	many	TGTGCCAGCAGAGAAAGTGGGGGGAAACTATCAGATACGCAGTATTTT	CASRESGGKLSDTQYF
TRBV5-1	TRBD2	TRBJ2-7	-	TGCGCCAGCAGCTTGGTACCTAGCGGGGGTCGAGAGCAGTACTTC	CASSLVPSGGREQYF
TRBV21-1	-	TRBJ1-2	many	TGTGCCAGCGGTGAAGGGGGCGACTATGGCTACACCTTC	CASGEGGDYGYTF
TRBV6-2/TRBV6-3	TRBD2	TRBJ2-5	many	TGTGCCAGCAGTGACGGGACTAGCGGGGGGGCCCAAGAGACCCAGTACTTC	CASSDGTSGGAQETQYF
TRBV7-9	TRBD2	TRBJ2-5	-	TGTGCCAGTGGACTAGCGGAAAAAGAGACCCAGTACTTC	CASGLAEKETQYF
TRBV11-2	-	TRBJ2-1	-	TGTGCCAGCAGCACCGGGGGAACCTACAATGAGCAGTTCTTC	CASSTGGTYNEQFF
TRBV11-2	-	TRBJ2-1	many	TGTGCCAGTCAGGCGAGTCGGCATTTCAATGAGCAGTTCTTC	CASQASRHFNEQFF